The sequence of this TCR beta chain was determined in a study of cytomegalovirus exposure and HLA in healthy donors. Whole-study context: Among around 180 million T cells, an earlier analysis found 120 million or so unique TCR beta sequences. Study results and limitations: The authors considered a cluster of highly shared sequence variants likely to be a sequencing artifact. Among TCR beta chains, those listed as cytomegalovirus-associated numbered over 150. Previously analyzed data showed that most TCR beta V segments were productive at a frequency of about 90% or about 30%.

This clone turned up a few times. Its antigen is as yet unknown. The PCR employed 60 Vbeta primers together with 13 Jbeta primers. This table comes from immunoSEQ multiplex PCR, and its TCRdb copy is limited to in-frame clones, with some not included. Here the sample spans a few hundred thousand clones, 70% to 90% being singletons. Trimming cost V 2 bases and J 3 bases, with 9 bases left between them. In germline, CDR1 is SGHKS, CDR2 YYEKEE (reference sequence). The CDR3 loop spans 13 amino acids. The sequenced material came from PBMCs. The sequence was collected from a woman aged 60 to 75 in good health and CMV-seropositive. The chain employs TRBV5-5 and TRBJ2-7; the D gene is possibly TRBD2 (5 bases). The CDR3 loop is CASSLEGNYEQYF. The CDR3 nucleotides read TGTGCCAGCAGCTTAGAGGGCAACTACGAGCAGTACTTC.